This TCR beta chain was captured in a study of T cell responses to AZD1222 COVID-19 vaccine. Comment on this clone: What it recognizes is unknown.

CDR1 is MNHEY, CDR2 SVGEGT, per germline. V dropped 5 bases and J dropped 5 bases, with 10 bases sitting between them. The CDR3 has 14 amino acids. TCRdb's copy holds only in-frame clones and misses some; the assay was immunoSEQ multiplex PCR. The repertoire holds around 58,000 clones, with around four fifths as singletons. General study points: Among AZD1222 vaccinees, only 5 to 7 were seropositive at baseline.

The input for sequencing was peripheral blood, taken on day 0 of AZD1222 vaccination. This rearrangement joins TRBV6-2 or TRBV6-3 to TRBJ1-6, with D possibly being TRBD1 (5 bases). The receptor's source is an adult in good health. For the CDR3, the DNA is TGTGCCAGCAGTCCCGGGACGGATAATTCACCCCTCCACTTT. Encoded protein: CASSPGTDNSPLHF.